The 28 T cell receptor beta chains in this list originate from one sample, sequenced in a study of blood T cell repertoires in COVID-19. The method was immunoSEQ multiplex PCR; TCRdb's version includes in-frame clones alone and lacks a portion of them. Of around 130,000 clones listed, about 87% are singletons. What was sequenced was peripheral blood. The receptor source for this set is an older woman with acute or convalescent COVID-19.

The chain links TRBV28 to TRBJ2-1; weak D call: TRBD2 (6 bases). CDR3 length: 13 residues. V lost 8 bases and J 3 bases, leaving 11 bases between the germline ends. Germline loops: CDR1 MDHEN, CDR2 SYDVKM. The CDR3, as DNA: TGTGCCAGCCATCGGGACTTCTACAATGAGCAGTTCTTC. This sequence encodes CASHRDFYNEQFF. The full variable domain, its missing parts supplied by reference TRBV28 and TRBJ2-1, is DVKVTQSSRYLVKRTGEKVFLECVQDMDHENMFWYRQDPGLGLRLIYFSYDVKMKEKGDIPEGYSVSREKKERFSLILESASTNQTSMYLCASHRDFYNEQFFGPGTRLTVL.

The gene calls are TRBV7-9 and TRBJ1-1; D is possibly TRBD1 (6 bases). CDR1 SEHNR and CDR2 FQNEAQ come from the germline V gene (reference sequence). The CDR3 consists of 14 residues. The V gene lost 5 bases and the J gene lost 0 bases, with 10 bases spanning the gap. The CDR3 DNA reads TGTGCCAGCAGCCCCGGGACATTGAACACTGAAGCTTTCTTT. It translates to CASSPGTLNTEAFF.

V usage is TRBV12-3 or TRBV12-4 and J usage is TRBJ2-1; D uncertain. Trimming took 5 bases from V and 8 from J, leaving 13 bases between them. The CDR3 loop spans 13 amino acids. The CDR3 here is CASSPDGSDEQFF. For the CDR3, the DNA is TGTGCCAGCAGTCCCGACGGGTCGGATGAGCAGTTCTTC.

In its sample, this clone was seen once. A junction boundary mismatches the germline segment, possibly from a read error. The CDR3 DNA reads as TGTGCTAGCACCTCCACCGGGGAGCTGTTTTTT. Its protein is CASTSTGELFF. The chain has TRBV7-7 and TRBJ2-2; D remains unclear. The germline gives CDR1 SSHAT, CDR2 FNYEAQ (reference sequence). The CDR3 contains 11 residues.

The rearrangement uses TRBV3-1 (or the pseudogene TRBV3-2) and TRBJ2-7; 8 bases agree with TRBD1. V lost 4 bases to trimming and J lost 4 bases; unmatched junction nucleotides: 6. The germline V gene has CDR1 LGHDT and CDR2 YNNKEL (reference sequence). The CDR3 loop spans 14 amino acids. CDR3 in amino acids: CASSRTGTDYEQYF. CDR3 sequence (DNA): TGTGCCAGCAGCCGGACAGGGACTGATTACGAGCAGTACTTC.

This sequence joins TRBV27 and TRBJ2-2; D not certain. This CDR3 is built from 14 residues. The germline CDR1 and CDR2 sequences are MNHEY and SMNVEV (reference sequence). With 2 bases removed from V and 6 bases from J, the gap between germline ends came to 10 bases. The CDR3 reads CASSLAPAAGELFF. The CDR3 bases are TGTGCCAGCAGTTTAGCGCCGGCGGCCGGGGAGCTGTTTTTT.

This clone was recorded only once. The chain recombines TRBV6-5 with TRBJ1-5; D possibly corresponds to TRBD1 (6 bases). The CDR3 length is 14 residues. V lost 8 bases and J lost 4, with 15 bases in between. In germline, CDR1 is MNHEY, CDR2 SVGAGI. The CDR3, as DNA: TGTGCCAGCGCGGACCAGGGGACGAATCAGCCCCAGCATTTT. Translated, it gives CASADQGTNQPQHF.

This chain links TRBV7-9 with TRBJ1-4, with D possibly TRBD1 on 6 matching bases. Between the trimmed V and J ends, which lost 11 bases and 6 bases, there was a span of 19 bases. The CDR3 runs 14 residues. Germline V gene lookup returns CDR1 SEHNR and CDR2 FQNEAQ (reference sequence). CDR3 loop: CALTKGAGDEKLFF. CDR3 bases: TGTGCCCTAACAAAAGGGGCAGGGGATGAAAAACTGTTTTTT.

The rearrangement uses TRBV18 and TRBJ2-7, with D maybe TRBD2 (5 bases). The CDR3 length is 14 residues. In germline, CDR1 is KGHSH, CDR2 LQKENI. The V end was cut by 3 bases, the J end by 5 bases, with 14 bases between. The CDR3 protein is CASSPHQEDHEQYV. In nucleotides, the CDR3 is TGTGCCAGCTCACCCCACCAGGAGGACCACGAGCAGTACGTC.

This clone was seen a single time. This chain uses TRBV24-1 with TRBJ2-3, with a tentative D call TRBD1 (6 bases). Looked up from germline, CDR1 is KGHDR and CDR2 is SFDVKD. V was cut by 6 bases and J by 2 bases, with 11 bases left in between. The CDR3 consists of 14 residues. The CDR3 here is CATSPQGSTDTQYF. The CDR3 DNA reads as TGTGCCACCAGTCCACAGGGTTCCACAGATACGCAGTATTTT.

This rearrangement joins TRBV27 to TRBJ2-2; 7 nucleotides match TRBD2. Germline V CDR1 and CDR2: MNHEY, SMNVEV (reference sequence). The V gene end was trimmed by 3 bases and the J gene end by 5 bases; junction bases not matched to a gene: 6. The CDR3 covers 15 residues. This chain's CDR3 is CASSFLGGDTGELFF. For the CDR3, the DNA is TGTGCCAGCAGTTTTTTGGGAGGGGATACCGGGGAGCTGTTTTTT.

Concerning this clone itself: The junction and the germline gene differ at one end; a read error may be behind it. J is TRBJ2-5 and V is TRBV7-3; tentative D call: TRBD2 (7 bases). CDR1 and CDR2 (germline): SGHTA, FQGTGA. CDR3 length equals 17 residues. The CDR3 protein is CVSSLKGGRPQAETQYF. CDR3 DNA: TGTGTCAGCAGCTTAAAGGGGGGGCGTCCCCAGGCAGAGACCCAGTACTTC.

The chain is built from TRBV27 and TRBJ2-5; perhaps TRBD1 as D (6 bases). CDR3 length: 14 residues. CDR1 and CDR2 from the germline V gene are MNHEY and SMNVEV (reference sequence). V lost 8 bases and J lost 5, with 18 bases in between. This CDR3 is CASGGWGRGETQYF. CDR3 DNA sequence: TGTGCCAGCGGGGGTTGGGGGCGAGGTGAGACCCAGTACTTC.

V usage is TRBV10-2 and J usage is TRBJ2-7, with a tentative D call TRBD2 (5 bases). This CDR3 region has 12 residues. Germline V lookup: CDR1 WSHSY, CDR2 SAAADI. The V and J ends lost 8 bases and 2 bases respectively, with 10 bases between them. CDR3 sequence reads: CASASSTYEQYF. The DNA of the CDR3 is TGCGCCAGCGCATCTAGCACCTACGAGCAGTACTTC.

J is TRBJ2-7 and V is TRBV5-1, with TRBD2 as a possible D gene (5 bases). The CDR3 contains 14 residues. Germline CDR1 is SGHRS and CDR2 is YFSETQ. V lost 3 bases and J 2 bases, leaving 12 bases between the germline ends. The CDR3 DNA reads TGCGCCAGCAGCTCGCCGGGGTTTCCCTACGAGCAGTACTTC. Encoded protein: CASSSPGFPYEQYF. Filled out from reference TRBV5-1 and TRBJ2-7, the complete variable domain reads KAGVTQTPRYLIKTRGQQVTLSCSPISGHRSVSWYQQTPGQGLQFLFEYFSETQRNKGNFPGRFSGRQFSNSRSEMNVSTLELGDSALYLCASSSPGFPYEQYFGPGTRLTVT.

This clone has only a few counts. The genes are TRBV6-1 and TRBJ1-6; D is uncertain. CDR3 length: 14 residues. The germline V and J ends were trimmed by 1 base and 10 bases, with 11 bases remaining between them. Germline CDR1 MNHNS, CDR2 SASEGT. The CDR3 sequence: CASSEGISRSPLHF. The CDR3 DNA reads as TGTGCCAGCAGTGAAGGTATAAGCAGGTCACCCCTCCACTTT.

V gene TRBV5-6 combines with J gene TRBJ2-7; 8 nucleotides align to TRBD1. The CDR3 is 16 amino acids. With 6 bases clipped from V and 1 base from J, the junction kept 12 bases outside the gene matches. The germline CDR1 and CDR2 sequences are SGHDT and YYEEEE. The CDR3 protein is CASNLPVRTGSYEQYV. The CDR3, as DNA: TGTGCCAGCAACCTCCCCGTCCGGACAGGGTCCTACGAGCAGTACGTC.

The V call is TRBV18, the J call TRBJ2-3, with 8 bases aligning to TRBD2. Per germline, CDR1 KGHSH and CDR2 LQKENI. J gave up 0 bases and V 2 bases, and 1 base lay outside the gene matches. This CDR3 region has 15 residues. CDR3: CASSPLAGSTDTQYF. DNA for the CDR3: TGTGCCAGCTCACCATTAGCGGGAAGCACAGATACGCAGTATTTT.

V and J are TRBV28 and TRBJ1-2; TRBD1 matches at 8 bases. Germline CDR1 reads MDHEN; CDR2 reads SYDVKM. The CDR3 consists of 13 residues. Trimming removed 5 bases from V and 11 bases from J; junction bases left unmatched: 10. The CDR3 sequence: CASSAGGVSGYTF. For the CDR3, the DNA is TGTGCCAGCAGTGCAGGGGGCGTCTCGGGGTACACCTTC.

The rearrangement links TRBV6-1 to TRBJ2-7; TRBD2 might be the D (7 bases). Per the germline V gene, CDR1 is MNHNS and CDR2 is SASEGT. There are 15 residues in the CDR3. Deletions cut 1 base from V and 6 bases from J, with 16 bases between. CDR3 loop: CASSEVGGRAFEQYV. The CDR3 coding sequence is TGTGCCAGCAGTGAAGTAGGGGGGAGGGCCTTCGAGCAGTACGTC.

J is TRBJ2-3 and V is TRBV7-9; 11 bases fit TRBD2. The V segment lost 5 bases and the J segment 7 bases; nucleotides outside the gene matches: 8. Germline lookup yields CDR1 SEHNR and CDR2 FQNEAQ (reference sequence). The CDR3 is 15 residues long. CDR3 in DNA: TGTGCCAGCAGCCGCACTAGCGGGAGAAAGAATACGCAGTATTTT. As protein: CASSRTSGRKNTQYF.

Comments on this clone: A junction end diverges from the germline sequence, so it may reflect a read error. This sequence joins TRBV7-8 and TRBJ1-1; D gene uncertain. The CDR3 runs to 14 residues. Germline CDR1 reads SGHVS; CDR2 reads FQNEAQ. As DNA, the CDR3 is TGTGCCAGCAGCTTAGCGGGGAGGAACACCGAAGCTTTCTTT. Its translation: CASSLAGRNTEAFF. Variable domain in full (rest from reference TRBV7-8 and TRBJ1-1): GAGVSQSPRYKVAKRGQDVALRCDPISGHVSLFWYQQALGQGPEFLTYFQNEAQLDKSGLPSDRFFAERPEGSVSTLKIQRTQQEDSAVYLCASSLAGRNTEAFFGQGTRLTVV.

CDR3 sequence reads: CATSRDVAQRVDTQYF. The CDR3 DNA sequence: TGTGCCACCAGCAGAGATGTCGCACAGCGGGTAGATACGCAGTATTTT. The rearrangement uses TRBV15 and TRBJ2-3, with D possibly matching TRBD2 (6 bases). Between the trimmed V and J ends, which lost 0 bases and 5 bases, there was a span of 15 bases. The CDR3 has 16 amino acids. Germline CDR1 reads LNHNV; CDR2 reads YYDKDF (reference sequence). The full variable domain, with the rest looked up from reference TRBV15 and TRBJ2-3, is DAMVIQNPRYQVTQFGKPVTLSCSQTLNHNVMYWYQQKSSQAPKLLFHYYDKDFNNEADTPDNFQSRRPNTSFCFLDIRSPGLGDTAMYLCATSRDVAQRVDTQYFGPGTRLTVL.

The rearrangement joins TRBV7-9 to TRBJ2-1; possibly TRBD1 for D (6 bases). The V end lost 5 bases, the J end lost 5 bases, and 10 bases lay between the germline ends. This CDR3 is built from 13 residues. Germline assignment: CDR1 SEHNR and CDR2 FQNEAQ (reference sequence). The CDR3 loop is CASSLGQHNEQFF. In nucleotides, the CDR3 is TGTGCCAGCAGCCTGGGACAACACAATGAGCAGTTCTTC. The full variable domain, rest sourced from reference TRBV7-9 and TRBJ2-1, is DTGVSQNPRHKITKRGQNVTFRCDPISEHNRLYWYRQTLGQGPEFLTYFQNEAQLEKSRLLSDRFSAERPKGSFSTLEIQRTEQGDSAMYLCASSLGQHNEQFFGPGTRLTVL.

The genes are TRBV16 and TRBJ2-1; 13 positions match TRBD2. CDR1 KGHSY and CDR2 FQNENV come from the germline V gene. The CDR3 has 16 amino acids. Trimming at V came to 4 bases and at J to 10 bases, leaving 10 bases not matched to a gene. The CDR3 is CASSRTGLAGIKEQFF. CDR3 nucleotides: TGTGCCAGCAGCCGAACGGGACTAGCGGGGATTAAGGAGCAGTTCTTC.

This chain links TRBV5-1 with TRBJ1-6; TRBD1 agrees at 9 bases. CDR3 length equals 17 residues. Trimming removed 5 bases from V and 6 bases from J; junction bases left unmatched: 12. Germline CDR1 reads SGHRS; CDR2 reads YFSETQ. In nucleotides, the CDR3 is TGCGCCAGCAGGCAGACCGGGACAGGGTCTATTAATTCACCCCTCCACTTT. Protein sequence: CASRQTGTGSINSPLHF.

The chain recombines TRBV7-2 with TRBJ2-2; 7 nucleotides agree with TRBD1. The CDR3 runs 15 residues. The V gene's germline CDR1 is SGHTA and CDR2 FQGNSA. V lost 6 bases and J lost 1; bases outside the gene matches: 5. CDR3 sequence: CASRTGTVNTGELFF. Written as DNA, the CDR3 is TGTGCCAGCAGAACCGGGACAGTGAACACCGGGGAGCTGTTTTTT.

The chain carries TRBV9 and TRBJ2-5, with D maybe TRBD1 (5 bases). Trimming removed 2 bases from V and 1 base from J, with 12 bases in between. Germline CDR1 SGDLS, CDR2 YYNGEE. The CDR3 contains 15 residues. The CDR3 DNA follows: TGTGCCAGCAGCGTGGTCGTAGGGGCCCAAGAGACCCAGTACTTC. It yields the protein CASSVVVGAQETQYF.